Sequencing of this TCR beta chain was carried out in a study of spatial heterogeneity in lung cancer. In its sample, this clonotype was seen many times. Its antigen is as yet unknown. TCRdb reprocessed the 5' RACE reads via MiXCR and lists one record per CDR3 protein. The table has about 6,000 distinct CDR3 sequences, around 15% seen once. Time point meaning: sample taken at primary tumor resection. The sequenced material consisted of unsorted whole RNA from tumor, nontumor lung or frozen PBMC. Broader study findings: Intratumoral expanded alpha and beta TCR counts were found to track tumor mutation counts.

Germline V gene sequence: CDR1 DFQATT, CDR2 SNEGSKA (reference sequence). Trimming took 3 bases from V and 10 from J, leaving 19 bases between them. The CDR3 length is 14 residues. The sequence was obtained from a male donor with early-stage non-small cell lung cancer. The sample here was lung tumor tissue, taken at surgery. V gene TRBV20-1 combines with J gene TRBJ2-1, with TRBD1 as a possible D gene (7 bases). CDR3 loop: CSAREGTAALEQFF. The CDR3 DNA sequence: TGCAGTGCTAGGGAGGGGACAGCCGCGTTGGAGCAGTTCTTC.